This T cell receptor (beta chain) is from a study of resident and recirculating memory T cells in vitiligo. Study-wide points: No unique dominant TCR clone was found in vitiligo lesions.

The V gene end was trimmed by 6 bases and the J gene end by 3 bases; junction bases not matched to a gene: 4. CDR3 length: 14 amino acids. CDR1 and CDR2 from the germline V gene are WSHSY and SAAADI. No change in lesions over the prior 6 months defined stable disease. With regard to this clone: Its antigen remains unidentified.

Profiling relied on immunoSEQ multiplex PCR, and the TCRdb table lists in-frame clones only, not all of them. The sample holds tens of thousands of clones, 92% seen once. The J gene is TRBJ1-5, the V gene TRBV10-2; TRBD1 aligns across 8 bases. This TCR was sampled from a male donor with vitiligo. Sequencing input: blood. CDR3 DNA: TGCGCCAGCAGGGGACAGGTTCCCAATCAGCCCCAGCATTTT. This sequence encodes CASRGQVPNQPQHF.